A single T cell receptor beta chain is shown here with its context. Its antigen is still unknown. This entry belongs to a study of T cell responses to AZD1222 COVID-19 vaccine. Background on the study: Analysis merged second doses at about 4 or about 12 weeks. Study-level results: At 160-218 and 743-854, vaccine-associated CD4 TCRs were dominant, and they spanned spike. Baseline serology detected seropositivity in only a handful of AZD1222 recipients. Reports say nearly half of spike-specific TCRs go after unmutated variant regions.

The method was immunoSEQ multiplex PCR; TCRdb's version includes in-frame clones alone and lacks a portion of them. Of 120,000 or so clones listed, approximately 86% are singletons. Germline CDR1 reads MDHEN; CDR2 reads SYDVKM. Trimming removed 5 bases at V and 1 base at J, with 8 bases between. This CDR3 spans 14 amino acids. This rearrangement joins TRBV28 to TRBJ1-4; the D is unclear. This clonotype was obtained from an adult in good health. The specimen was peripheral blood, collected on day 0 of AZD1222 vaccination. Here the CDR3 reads CASSTTGTNEKLFF. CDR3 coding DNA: TGTGCCAGCAGTACCACCGGAACTAATGAAAAACTGTTTTTT.